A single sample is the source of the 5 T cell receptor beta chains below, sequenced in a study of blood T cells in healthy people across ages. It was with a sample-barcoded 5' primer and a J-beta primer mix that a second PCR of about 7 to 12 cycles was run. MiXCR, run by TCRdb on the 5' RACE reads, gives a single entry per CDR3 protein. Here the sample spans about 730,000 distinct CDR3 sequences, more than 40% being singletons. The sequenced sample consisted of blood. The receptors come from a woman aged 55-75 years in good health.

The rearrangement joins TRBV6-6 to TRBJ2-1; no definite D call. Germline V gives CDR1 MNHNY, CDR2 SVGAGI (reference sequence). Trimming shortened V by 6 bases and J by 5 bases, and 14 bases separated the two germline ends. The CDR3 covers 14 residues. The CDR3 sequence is CASSSGPLHNEQFF. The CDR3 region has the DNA TGTGCCAGCAGCTCCGGTCCCCTCCACAATGAGCAGTTCTTC.

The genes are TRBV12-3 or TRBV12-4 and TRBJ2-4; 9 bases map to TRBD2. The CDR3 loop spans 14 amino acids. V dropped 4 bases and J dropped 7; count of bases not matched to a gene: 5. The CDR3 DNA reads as TGTGCCAGCAGTTCCAGCGGGGGGACGAACATTCAGTACTTC. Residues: CASSSSGGTNIQYF.

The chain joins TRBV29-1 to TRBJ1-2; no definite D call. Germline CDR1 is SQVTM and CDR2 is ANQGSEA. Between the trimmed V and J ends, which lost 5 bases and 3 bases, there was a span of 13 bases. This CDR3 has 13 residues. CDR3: CSVTPVDDYGYTF. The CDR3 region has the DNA TGCAGCGTTACCCCAGTCGATGACTATGGCTACACCTTC.

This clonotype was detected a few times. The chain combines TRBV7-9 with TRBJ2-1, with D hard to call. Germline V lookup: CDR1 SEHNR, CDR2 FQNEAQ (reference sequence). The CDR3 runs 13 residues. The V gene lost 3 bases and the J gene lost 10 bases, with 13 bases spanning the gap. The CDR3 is CASSFSGSGEQFF. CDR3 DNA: TGTGCCAGCAGCTTTAGTGGGTCAGGAGAGCAGTTCTTC.

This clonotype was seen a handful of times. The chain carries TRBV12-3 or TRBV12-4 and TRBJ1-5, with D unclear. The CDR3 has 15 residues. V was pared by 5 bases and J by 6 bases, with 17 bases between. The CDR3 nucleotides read TGTGCCAGCAGTCCGGCGAGGGTTATCGGTCAGCCCCAGCATTTT. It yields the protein CASSPARVIGQPQHF.